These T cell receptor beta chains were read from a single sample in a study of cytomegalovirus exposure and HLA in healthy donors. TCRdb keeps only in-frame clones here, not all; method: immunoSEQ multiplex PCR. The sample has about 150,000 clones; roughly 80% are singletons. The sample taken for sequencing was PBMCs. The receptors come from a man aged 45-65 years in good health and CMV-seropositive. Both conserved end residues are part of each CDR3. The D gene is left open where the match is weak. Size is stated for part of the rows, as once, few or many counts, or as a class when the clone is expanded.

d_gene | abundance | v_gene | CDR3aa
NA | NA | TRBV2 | CASRSNIPGSSYEQYF
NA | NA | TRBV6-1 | CANPLRASYEQYF
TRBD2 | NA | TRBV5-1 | CASSREGEQYF
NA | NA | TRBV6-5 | CASSLLQGSGGYTF
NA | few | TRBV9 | CASSVYSGELFF
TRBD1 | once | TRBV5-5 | CASSLLVRTGRSEQFF
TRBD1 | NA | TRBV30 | CAWNHDRVGEKLFF
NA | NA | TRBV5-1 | CASSFSQNNEQFF
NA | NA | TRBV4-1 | CASSPRGGAGDTQYF
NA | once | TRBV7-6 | CASSSGVESGANVLTF
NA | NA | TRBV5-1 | CASRETYEQYF
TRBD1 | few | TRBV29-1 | CSGATGAGEKLFF
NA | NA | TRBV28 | CAGGAGNQPQHF
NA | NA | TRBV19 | CASKGRGRRNQPQHF
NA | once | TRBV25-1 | CASSREAGKTF
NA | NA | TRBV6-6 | CASRGGASEKLFF
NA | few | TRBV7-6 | CASSPSYGYTF
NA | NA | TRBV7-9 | CGGHKNIQYF
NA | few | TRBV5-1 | CASSLLGQGYNEQFF
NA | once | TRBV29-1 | CSPACRGKDGYTF
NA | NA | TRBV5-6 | CASSSTIKRTNDNEQFF
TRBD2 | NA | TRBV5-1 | CASSAGGGGPSSYEQYF
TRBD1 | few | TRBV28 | CASSPGQGYEQYF
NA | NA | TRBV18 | CASSPPGNERDTF
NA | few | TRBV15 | CATSRDISEPQHF
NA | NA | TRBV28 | CASSTPGAGATNEKLFF
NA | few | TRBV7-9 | CASSLAVATGEQFF
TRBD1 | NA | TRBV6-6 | CASSSQGASNQPQHF
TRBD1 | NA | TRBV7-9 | CASSTRDRPQETQYF
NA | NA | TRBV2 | CASSEWQPTDTQYF
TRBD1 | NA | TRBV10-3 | CAISPGQKNTEAFF
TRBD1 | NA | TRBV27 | CASSPGTGGWDGYTF
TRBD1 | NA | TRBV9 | CASSGDSSNTEAFF
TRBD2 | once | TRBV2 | CASSARGDRNEQFF
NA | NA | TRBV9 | CASSVGITGSEETQYF
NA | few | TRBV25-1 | CASNPWGGGYGYTF
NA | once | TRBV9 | CASSPRHPGEQYF
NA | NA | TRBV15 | CATSRESVLLLPYEQYF
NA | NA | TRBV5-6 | CASSLGWGAENSPLHF
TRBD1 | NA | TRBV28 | CASTTTGGKVRYTF
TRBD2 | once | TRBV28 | CASRFGGAGDEQFF
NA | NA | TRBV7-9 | CASSPGSNYGYTF
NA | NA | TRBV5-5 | CASSLGGSGYTF
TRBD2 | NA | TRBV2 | CASRGGADTQYF